This T cell receptor (beta chain) was obtained from a study of T cells in Graves' hyperthyroidism and ophthalmopathy. Regions amplified from RNA transcripts were the TCR beta CDR3 regions. The HTBI primer set served for first-round RT-PCR of the TCR CDR3. TCRdb re-derived calls from the multiplex PCR reads in MiXCR, one entry per CDR3 protein. The table includes some 560,000 distinct CDR3 sequences, roughly 14% detected once. This clonotype was counted many times. Its antigen remains unidentified. Study outcomes and limitations: Prediction of ophthalmopathy progression came a median roughly 7.1 months pre-onset.

Germline-derived CDR1 and CDR2 are SNHLY and FYNNEI. The germline V and J ends were trimmed by 8 bases and 0 bases, with 8 bases remaining between them. The CDR3 sequence is 13 residues long. V and J are TRBV2 and TRBJ1-5, with D maybe TRBD1 (6 bases). The sequence was collected from a woman younger than 45 with Graves' hyperthyroidism. The material sequenced was blood. The CDR3 is CASQGRSNQPQHF. The CDR3 DNA sequence: TGTGCCAGCCAGGGGCGTAGCAATCAGCCCCAGCATTTT.